The rows below give T cell receptor beta chains drawn from one sample of a study of spatial heterogeneity in lung cancer. TCRdb re-analysed the 5' RACE reads in MiXCR, keeping a single row per CDR3 protein. The data hold under 80,000 distinct CDR3 sequences, with under 7.5% observed a single time. The source was PBMCs, collected at surgery. The source of these receptors is a female donor with early-stage non-small cell lung cancer. Both conserved end residues are part of each CDR3. The order of the fields is CDR3 protein, CDR3 DNA, clone size, D gene, J gene, V gene. A D gene is named only where the DNA matches it firmly. Part of the rows lack a size; the others show once, few, many or a class for expanded clones.

CDR3: CASSPLDGSPYNEQFF
DNA: TGTGCCAGCAGCCCCTTGGACGGGAGCCCCTACAATGAGCAGTTCTTC
size: -
D: -
J: TRBJ2-1
V: TRBV3-1

CDR3: CASSSQGNTEAFF
DNA: TGTGCCAGCAGCTCTCAGGGGAACACTGAAGCTTTCTTT
size: -
D: -
J: TRBJ1-1
V: TRBV7-3

CDR3: CSVGGSTDTQYF
DNA: TGCAGCGTTGGGGGGAGCACAGATACGCAGTATTTT
size: few
D: -
J: TRBJ2-3
V: TRBV29-1

CDR3: CASSSLQGGSQPQHF
DNA: TGTGCCAGCAGTTCTCTTCAAGGGGGGAGTCAGCCCCAGCATTTT
size: few
D: -
J: TRBJ1-5
V: TRBV28

CDR3: CASSPRTSEAGELFF
DNA: TGTGCCAGCAGCCCCCGGACTAGCGAGGCCGGGGAGCTGTTTTTT
size: many
D: TRBD2
J: TRBJ2-2
V: TRBV11-2

CDR3: CASNQSPRNTGELFF
DNA: TGTGCCAGCAATCAGTCCCCAAGAAACACCGGGGAGCTGTTTTTT
size: many
D: -
J: TRBJ2-2
V: TRBV7-9

CDR3: CASTPMGGGTGELFF
DNA: TGTGCCAGCACCCCGATGGGGGGAGGGACCGGGGAGCTGTTTTTT
size: many
D: TRBD2
J: TRBJ2-2
V: TRBV7-3

CDR3: CASSARDRADEKLFF
DNA: TGTGCCAGCAGCGCCCGGGACAGGGCCGATGAAAAACTGTTTTTT
size: many
D: TRBD1
J: TRBJ1-4
V: TRBV9

CDR3: CASRTSGADTQYF
DNA: TGTGCCAGTCGTACAAGCGGGGCAGATACGCAGTATTTT
size: few
D: TRBD2
J: TRBJ2-3
V: TRBV19

CDR3: CAISAGRDGTDTQYF
DNA: TGTGCCATCAGTGCGGGCCGGGACGGCACAGATACGCAGTATTTT
size: many
D: -
J: TRBJ2-3
V: TRBV10-3

CDR3: CASSLGQGTSNQPQHF
DNA: TGCGCCAGCAGCTTAGGACAGGGAACGAGCAATCAGCCCCAGCATTTT
size: many
D: TRBD1
J: TRBJ1-5
V: TRBV5-1

CDR3: CASSYSQGAIQPQHF
DNA: TGTGCCAGCAGTTACTCTCAGGGGGCGATTCAGCCCCAGCATTTT
size: many
D: TRBD1
J: TRBJ1-5
V: TRBV6-5

CDR3: CASSLDVFGEKLFF
DNA: TGTGCCAGCAGCTTAGACGTTTTTGGGGAAAAACTGTTTTTT
size: -
D: -
J: TRBJ1-4
V: TRBV7-9

CDR3: CASSPGPQAPYGYTF
DNA: TGTGCCAGCAGCCCCGGACCACAGGCACCCTATGGCTACACCTTC
size: -
D: -
J: TRBJ1-2
V: TRBV14

CDR3: CASSLGGQGSDTQYF
DNA: TGTGCCAGCAGCTTAGGTGGACAGGGGTCAGATACGCAGTATTTT
size: many
D: TRBD1
J: TRBJ2-3
V: TRBV7-2

CDR3: CASREVESRSGNTIYF
DNA: TGCGCCAGCAGAGAGGTAGAGTCTCGCTCTGGAAACACCATATATTTT
size: -
D: -
J: TRBJ1-3
V: TRBV5-1

CDR3: CVSSPIGTGKYEQYF
DNA: TGTGTCAGCTCACCCATAGGGACAGGGAAGTACGAGCAGTACTTC
size: -
D: TRBD1
J: TRBJ2-7
V: TRBV18

CDR3: CSALLAGVATDTQYF
DNA: TGCAGTGCTTTACTAGCGGGAGTAGCAACAGATACGCAGTATTTT
size: many
D: TRBD2
J: TRBJ2-3
V: TRBV20-1

CDR3: CASRWTDATNEKLFF
DNA: TGTGCCAGCAGGTGGACAGATGCAACTAATGAAAAACTGTTTTTT
size: -
D: -
J: TRBJ1-4
V: TRBV2

CDR3: CASSSYIAGGQETQYF
DNA: TGTGCCAGCAGCTCATACATAGCGGGAGGCCAAGAGACCCAGTACTTC
size: many
D: TRBD2
J: TRBJ2-5
V: TRBV7-9

CDR3: CASSSRSANYGYTF
DNA: TGTGCCAGCAGTTCCAGATCTGCTAACTATGGCTACACCTTC
size: many
D: -
J: TRBJ1-2
V: TRBV27

CDR3: CASSQGGALGNTQYF
DNA: TGTGCCAGCAGCCAGGGAGGCGCCCTAGGGAATACGCAGTATTTT
size: -
D: -
J: TRBJ2-3
V: TRBV3-1

CDR3: CASSLVGTGANYGYTF
DNA: TGTGCCAGCAGCTTAGTGGGGACAGGGGCAAACTATGGCTACACCTTC
size: many
D: TRBD1
J: TRBJ1-2
V: TRBV7-2

CDR3: CASSGPGPLGTGELFF
DNA: TGTGCCAGCAGTGGTCCGGGACCCTTGGGCACCGGGGAGCTGTTTTTT
size: many
D: -
J: TRBJ2-2
V: TRBV2

CDR3: CAIGSGGGYGYTF
DNA: TGTGCCATCGGAAGCGGGGGAGGCTATGGCTACACCTTC
size: many
D: -
J: TRBJ1-2
V: TRBV10-3

CDR3: CASSHLKGGQGYNEQFF
DNA: TGTGCCAGCAGCCACCTCAAGGGAGGACAGGGCTACAATGAGCAGTTCTTC
size: many
D: TRBD1
J: TRBJ2-1
V: TRBV6-2/TRBV6-3

CDR3: CATSDLASMEQYF
DNA: TGTGCCACCAGTGATCTGGCCTCCATGGAGCAGTACTTC
size: many
D: -
J: TRBJ2-7
V: TRBV24-1

CDR3: CASSLSDRMNTEAFF
DNA: TGCGCCAGCAGCCTTTCGGACAGAATGAACACTGAAGCTTTCTTT
size: many
D: -
J: TRBJ1-1
V: TRBV4-1

CDR3: CASSADRALGANVLTF
DNA: TGTGCCAGCAGCGCGGACAGGGCGCTGGGGGCCAACGTCCTGACTTTC
size: -
D: TRBD1
J: TRBJ2-6
V: TRBV7-8

CDR3: CARQGASSGEKLFF
DNA: TGTGCCAGACAGGGGGCGTCATCCGGTGAAAAACTGTTTTTT
size: -
D: TRBD1
J: TRBJ1-4
V: TRBV2

CDR3: CATSERGQGADTQYF
DNA: TGTGCCACCAGTGAAAGGGGACAGGGCGCAGATACGCAGTATTTT
size: many
D: TRBD1
J: TRBJ2-3
V: TRBV24-1

CDR3: CASSPREGETQYF
DNA: TGTGCCAGCAGCCCCAGGGAGGGGGAGACCCAGTACTTC
size: many
D: TRBD2
J: TRBJ2-5
V: TRBV7-6

CDR3: CASSATGMGEPSGNTIYF
DNA: TGTGCCAGCAGTGCCACTGGGATGGGTGAACCGTCTGGAAACACCATATATTTT
size: many
D: -
J: TRBJ1-3
V: TRBV28

CDR3: CSASERLVLYNEQFF
DNA: TGCAGTGCTAGTGAGCGACTAGTGCTCTACAATGAGCAGTTCTTC
size: many
D: -
J: TRBJ2-1
V: TRBV20-1

CDR3: CASSKDPTVLLAGGIQYF
DNA: TGTGCCAGCAGCAAAGACCCGACAGTTCTACTAGCCGGGGGCATTCAGTACTTC
size: few
D: -
J: TRBJ2-4
V: TRBV21-1

CDR3: CASSLSSGNTIYF
DNA: TGTGCCAGCAGCTTATCCTCTGGAAACACCATATATTTT
size: -
D: -
J: TRBJ1-3
V: TRBV7-9

CDR3: CASSVTTSGQETQYF
DNA: TGTGCCAGCAGCGTCACTACTAGCGGCCAAGAGACCCAGTACTTC
size: many
D: TRBD2
J: TRBJ2-5
V: TRBV9